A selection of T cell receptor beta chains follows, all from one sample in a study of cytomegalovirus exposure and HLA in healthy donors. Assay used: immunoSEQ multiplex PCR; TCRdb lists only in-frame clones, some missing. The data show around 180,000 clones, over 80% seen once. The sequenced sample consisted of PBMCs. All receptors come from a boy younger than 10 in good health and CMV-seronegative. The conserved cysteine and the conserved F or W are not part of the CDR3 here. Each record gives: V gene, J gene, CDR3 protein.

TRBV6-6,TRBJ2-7,ASSYKRDTVYEQY
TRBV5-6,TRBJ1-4,ASSLARQGYSEKLF
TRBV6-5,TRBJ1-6,ASSVTPRNSPLH
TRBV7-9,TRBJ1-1,ASSLSRGTEAF
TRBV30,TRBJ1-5,AWSERGSVFTQH
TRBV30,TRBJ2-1,AWSRDPVVSYNEQF
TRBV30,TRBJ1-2,AWRRDRGTGYT
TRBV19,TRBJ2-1,ASSIDPGTGEQF
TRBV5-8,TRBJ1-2,ASSLGPGRVGYT
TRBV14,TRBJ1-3,ASSTGGVGGNTIY
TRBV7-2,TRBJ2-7,ASSLRGRGSYEQY
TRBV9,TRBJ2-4,ASSSRTSGREAKNIQY
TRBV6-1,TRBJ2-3,ASSEFPGGGTDTQY
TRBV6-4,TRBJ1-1,ASVTGVDTEAF
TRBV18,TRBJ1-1,ASSLKGLEAF
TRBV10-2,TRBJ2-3,ASKAGGYTDTQY
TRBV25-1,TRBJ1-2,ASSDSSGPGGYT
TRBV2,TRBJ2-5,ASSEAAGEETQY
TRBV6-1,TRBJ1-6,ASSGTEKRNSPLH
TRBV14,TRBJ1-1,ASSPLGGTEAF
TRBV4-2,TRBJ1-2,ASSQVRYRTAYCYT
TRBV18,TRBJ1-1,ASSPRQLLNTEAF
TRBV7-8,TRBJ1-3,ASSLGSGSGNTIY
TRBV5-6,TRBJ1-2,ASSADGTETRYGYT
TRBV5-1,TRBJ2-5,ASSLDRKEETQY
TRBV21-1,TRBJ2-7,ASSLRLAGNYEQY
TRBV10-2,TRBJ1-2,ASSDQGVSGYT
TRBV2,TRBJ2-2,ASSDMGLAGGRTGELF
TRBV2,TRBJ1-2,ASSYRGDYGYT
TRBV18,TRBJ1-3,ASSPPQGLIGNTIY
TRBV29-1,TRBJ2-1,SVEYGRGYNEQF
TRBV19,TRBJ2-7,ASSRLAGVRGEQY
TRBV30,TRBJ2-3,AWNRLAGDTQY
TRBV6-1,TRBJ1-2,ASTPGRDNYGYT
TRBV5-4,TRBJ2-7,ASRLRGPRCLYEQY
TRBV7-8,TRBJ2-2,ASSLERMNTGELF
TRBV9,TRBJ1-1,ASSEGQRAEMNTEAF
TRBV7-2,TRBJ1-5,ASSLSGQLNSNQPQH
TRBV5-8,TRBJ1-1,ASSKTRDRPNTEAF
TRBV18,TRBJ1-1,ASSLRDSGNTEAF
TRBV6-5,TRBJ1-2,ASSYLQGGGYT
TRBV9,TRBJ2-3,ASSVEGAAGSGDTQY
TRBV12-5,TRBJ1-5,ASGLEVRETQH
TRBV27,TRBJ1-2,ASSLYGSRTGGARGYT
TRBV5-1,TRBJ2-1,ASRGGDNEQF